Described below is a single TCR beta chain sequence and its context. What it binds is unknown. From germline, CDR1 is MDHEN and CDR2 SYDVKM. The CDR3 runs to 15 residues. V was clipped by 2 bases and J by 9 bases; unmatched bases: 9. The record originates from a study of post-analysis software for immune sequencing data. Study at large: The courses of disease that were included comprised relapsing-remitting, secondary progressive and progressive-relapsing multiple sclerosis. Overall study results and limits: There were a few TRBV segments more frequent in patients than controls, and TRBV5-6, TRBV5-1 and TRBV20-1 were among them. Relative to controls, patients with multiple sclerosis showed significantly lower normalized Chao1 diversity. Same-batch preparations were strongly co-clustered by F measure.

TCR beta cDNA libraries included unique molecular identifiers. TCRdb recomputed calls from the PCR reads with MiXCR, one row per CDR3 protein. Here the sample spans about 260,000 distinct CDR3 sequences, 36% being singletons. The sequenced sample consisted of blood. The chain recombines TRBV28 with TRBJ2-1, with TRBD1 matching 8 bases. This clonotype originated in a girl under 18 with multiple sclerosis. The CDR3 loop is CASSLGTGPWGEQFF. The DNA for the CDR3 is TGTGCCAGCAGTTTAGGGACAGGTCCCTGGGGTGAGCAGTTCTTC. The full variable domain, its missing parts supplied by reference TRBV28 and TRBJ2-1, is DVKVTQSSRYLVKRTGEKVFLECVQDMDHENMFWYRQDPGLGLRLIYFSYDVKMKEKGDIPEGYSVSREKKERFSLILESASTNQTSMYLCASSLGTGPWGEQFFGPGTRLTVL.